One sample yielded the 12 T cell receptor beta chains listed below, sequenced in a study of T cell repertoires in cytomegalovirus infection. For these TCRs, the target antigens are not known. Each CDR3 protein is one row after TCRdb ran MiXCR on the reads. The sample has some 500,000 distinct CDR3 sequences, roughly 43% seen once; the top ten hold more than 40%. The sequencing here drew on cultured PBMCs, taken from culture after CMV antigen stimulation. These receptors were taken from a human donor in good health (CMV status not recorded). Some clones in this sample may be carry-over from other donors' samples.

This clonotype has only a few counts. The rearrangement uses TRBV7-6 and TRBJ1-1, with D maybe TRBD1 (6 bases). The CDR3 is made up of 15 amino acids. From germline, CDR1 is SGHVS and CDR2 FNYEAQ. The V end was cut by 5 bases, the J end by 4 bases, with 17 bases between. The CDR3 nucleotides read TGTGCCAGCAGCCCAGGCGGGGGCTTGCGCACTGAAGCTTTCTTT. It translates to CASSPGGGLRTEAFF. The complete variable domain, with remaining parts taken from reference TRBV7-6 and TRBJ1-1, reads GAGVSQSPRYKVTKRGQDVALRCDPISGHVSLYWYRQALGQGPEFLTYFNYEAQQDKSGLPNDRFSAERPEGSISTLTIQRTEQRDSAMYRCASSPGGGLRTEAFFGQGTRLTVV.

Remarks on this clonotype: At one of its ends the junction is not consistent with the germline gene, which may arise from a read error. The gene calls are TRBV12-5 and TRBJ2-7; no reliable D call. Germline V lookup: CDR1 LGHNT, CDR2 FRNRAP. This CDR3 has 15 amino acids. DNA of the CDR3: TGTGCTAGTGGTTTTAGACTGGAAAGCTCCTACGAGCAGAACTTC. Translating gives CASGFRLESSYEQNF. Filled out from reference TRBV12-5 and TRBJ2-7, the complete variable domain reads DARVTQTPRHKVTEMGQEVTMRCQPILGHNTVFWYRQTMMQGLELLAYFRNRAPLDDSGMPKDRFSAEMPDATLATLKIQPSEPRDSAVYFCASGFRLESSYEQNFGPGTRLTVT.

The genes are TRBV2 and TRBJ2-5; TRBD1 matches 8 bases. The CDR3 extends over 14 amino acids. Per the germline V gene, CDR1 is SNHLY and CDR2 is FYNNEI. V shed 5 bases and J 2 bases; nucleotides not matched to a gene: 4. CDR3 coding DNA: TGTGCCAGCAGTACGGACAGGGCTCAAGAGACCCAGTACTTC. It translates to CASSTDRAQETQYF.

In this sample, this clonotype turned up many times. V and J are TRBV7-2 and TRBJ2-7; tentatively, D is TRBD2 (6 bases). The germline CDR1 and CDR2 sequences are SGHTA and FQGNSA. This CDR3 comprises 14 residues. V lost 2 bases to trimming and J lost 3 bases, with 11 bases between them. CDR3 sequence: CASSLKGLDYEQYF. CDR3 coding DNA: TGTGCCAGCAGCTTAAAGGGACTTGACTACGAGCAGTACTTC. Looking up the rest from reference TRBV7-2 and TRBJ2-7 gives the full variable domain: GAGVSQSPSNKVTEKGKDVELRCDPISGHTALYWYRQSLGQGLEFLIYFQGNSAPDKSGLPSDRFSAERTGGSVSTLTIQRTQQEDSAVYLCASSLKGLDYEQYFGPGTRLTVT.

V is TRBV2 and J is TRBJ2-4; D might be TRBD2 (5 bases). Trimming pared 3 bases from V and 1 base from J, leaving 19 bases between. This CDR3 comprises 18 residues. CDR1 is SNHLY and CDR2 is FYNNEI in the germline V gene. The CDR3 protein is CASSDDTRTLGAKNIQYF. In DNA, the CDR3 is TGTGCCAGCAGTGACGACACTAGGACCCTGGGGGCCAAAAACATTCAGTACTTC.

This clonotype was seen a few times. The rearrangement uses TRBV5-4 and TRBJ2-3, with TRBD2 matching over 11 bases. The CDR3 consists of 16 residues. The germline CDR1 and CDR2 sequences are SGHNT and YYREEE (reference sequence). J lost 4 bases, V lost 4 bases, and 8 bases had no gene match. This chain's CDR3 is CASSRTSGRSADTQYF. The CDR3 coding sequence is TGTGCCAGCAGCCGTACTAGCGGGAGAAGTGCAGATACGCAGTATTTT.

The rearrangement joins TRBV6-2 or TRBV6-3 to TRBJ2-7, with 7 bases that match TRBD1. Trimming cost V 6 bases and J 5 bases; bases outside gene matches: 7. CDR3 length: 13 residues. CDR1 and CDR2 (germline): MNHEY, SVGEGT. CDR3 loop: CASSRTQGHEQYF. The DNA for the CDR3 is TGTGCCAGCAGCCGGACACAGGGGCACGAGCAGTACTTC.

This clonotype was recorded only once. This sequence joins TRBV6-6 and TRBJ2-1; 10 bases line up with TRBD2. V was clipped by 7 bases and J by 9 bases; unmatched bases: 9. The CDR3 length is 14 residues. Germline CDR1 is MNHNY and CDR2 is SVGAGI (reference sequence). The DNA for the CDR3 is TGTGCCAGCATTCTAGCGGGGGCACACGGTGAGCAGTTCTTC. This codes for CASILAGAHGEQFF.

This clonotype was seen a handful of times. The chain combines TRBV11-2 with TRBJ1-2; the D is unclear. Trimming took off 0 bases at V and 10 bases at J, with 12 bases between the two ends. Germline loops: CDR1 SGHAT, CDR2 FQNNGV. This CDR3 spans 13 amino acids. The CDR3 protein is CASSLDVYEDYTF. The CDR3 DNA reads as TGTGCCAGCAGCTTAGACGTGTATGAGGACTACACCTTC.

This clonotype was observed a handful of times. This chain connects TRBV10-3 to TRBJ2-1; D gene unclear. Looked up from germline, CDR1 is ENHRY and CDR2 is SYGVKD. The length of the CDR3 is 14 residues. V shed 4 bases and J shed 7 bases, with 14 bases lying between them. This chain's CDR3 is CAISVSTKRNEQFF. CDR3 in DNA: TGTGCCATCAGTGTATCGACCAAGAGGAATGAGCAGTTCTTC.

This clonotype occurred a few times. As DNA, the CDR3 is TGTGCCAGCAGTTCAAAGGGACTAGTTTACAATGAGCAGTTCTTC. It encodes CASSSKGLVYNEQFF. V gene TRBV7-9 combines with J gene TRBJ2-1; TRBD2 matches 8 bases. CDR1 SEHNR and CDR2 FQNEAQ come from the germline V gene (reference sequence). V lost 6 bases, J lost 4 bases, and 8 bases stayed unmatched. This CDR3 comprises 15 residues.

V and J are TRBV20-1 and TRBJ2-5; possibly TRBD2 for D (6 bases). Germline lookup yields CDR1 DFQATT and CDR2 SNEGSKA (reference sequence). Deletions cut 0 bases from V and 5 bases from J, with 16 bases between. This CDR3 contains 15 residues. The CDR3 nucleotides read TGCAGTGCTAGAGATAGTGGGAGGACGGGGGAGACCCAGTACTTC. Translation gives CSARDSGRTGETQYF.